The present T cell receptor beta chain was sequenced within a study of T cell repertoires in cytomegalovirus infection. TCRdb re-called the reads with MiXCR, one entry per CDR3 protein. The data contain approximately 990,000 distinct CDR3 sequences, approximately 31% of them singletons. The table lists this clonotype with many counts. Its cognate antigen is unknown. Material: cultured CD8+ T cells from PBMCs, obtained from culture after CMV antigen stimulation. This TCR came from a human donor in good health (CMV status not recorded). Some clones in this sample may be carry-over from other donors' samples.

CDR3 nucleotide sequence: TGTGCCAGCAGCTTAGGGACTAGGAGTCGGGAGACCCAGTACTTC. Amino acid sequence: CASSLGTRSRETQYF. The J gene is TRBJ2-5, the V gene TRBV7-2, with 7 bases that match TRBD2. Trimming took 1 base from V and 5 from J; bases not matched to a gene: 7. Germline lookup yields CDR1 SGHTA and CDR2 FQGNSA. The CDR3 length is 15 residues.